This T cell receptor beta chain derives from a study of early T cells in non-severe SARS-CoV-2 infection. Study in general: Chains from this unsorted whole-blood bulk RNA could not be paired.

This clonotype was counted only a few times. Antigen specificity is unknown. Points from the study as a whole: In VDJdb matching, anti-spike CD8 responses were favored while private and CD4 specificities went missing.

The protocol attached unique molecular identifiers to individual cDNA molecules. Each CDR3 protein gets one entry after TCRdb re-called the 5' RACE reads with MiXCR. The sample lists under 100,000 distinct CDR3 sequences, approximately 11% occurring once. CDR1 is SEHNR, CDR2 FQNEAQ, per germline (reference sequence). Trimming took 8 bases from V and 7 from J; bases not matched to a gene: 8. This CDR3 has 13 amino acids. The receptor was derived from an adult who was a healthcare worker with PCR-confirmed SARS-CoV-2 infection or an uninfected control (not recorded which). The rearrangement uses TRBV7-9 and TRBJ1-1, with 9 bases aligning to TRBD1. Sequenced material: whole blood. The CDR3 sequence: CASLRDREGEAFF. CDR3 DNA: TGTGCCAGCCTTAGGGACAGGGAGGGTGAAGCTTTCTTT.